This record concerns one TCR beta chain sequence. PCR primers comprised 60 Vbeta and 13 Jbeta primers. TCRdb's table, derived via immunoSEQ multiplex PCR, lists solely in-frame clones and lacks some. The repertoire includes under 200,000 clones, more than 70% of them detected once, and roughly 6.3% sits in the top ten. The entry originates in a study of cytomegalovirus exposure and HLA in healthy donors. Input material: PBMCs. The sequence derives from a male donor in good health and CMV-seropositive.

CDR3 protein: CASSSQGGVHTEAFF. Written as DNA, the CDR3 is TGTGCCAGCAGCTCGCAGGGAGGGGTTCACACTGAAGCTTTCTTT. This chain uses TRBV7-2 with TRBJ1-1, with D tentatively TRBD1 (5 bases). The CDR3 contains 15 residues. CDR1 SGHTA and CDR2 FQGNSA come from the germline V gene. V was pared by 4 bases and J by 3 bases, with 15 bases between.